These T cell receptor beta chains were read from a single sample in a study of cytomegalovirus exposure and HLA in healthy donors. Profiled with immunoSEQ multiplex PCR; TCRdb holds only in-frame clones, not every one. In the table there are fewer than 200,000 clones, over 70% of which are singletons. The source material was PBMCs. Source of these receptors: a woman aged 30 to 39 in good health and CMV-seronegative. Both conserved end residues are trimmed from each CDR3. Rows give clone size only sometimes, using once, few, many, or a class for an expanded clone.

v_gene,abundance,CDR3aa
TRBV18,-,ASRQGRGWGTEAF
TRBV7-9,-,SSSTPQIEAF
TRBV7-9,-,ASSLVVIPDQETQY
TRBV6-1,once,ASSETGWEDTEAF
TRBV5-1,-,ASSSSGTNSYEQY
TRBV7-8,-,ASSSLRGGRPLEQY
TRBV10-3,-,AIRGDQETQY
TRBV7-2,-,ASSFGGGDYNEQF
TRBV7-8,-,ASSLTPQGEWEQY
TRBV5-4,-,ASFGQGNTGELF
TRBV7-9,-,ASSPTSGRYEQY
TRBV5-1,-,ASSLQGLARDTQY
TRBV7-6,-,ASSLARGGMYEQY
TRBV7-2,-,ASSARPGGAAIH
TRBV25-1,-,ASSEFRQGKGNTIY
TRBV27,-,ASSWGLAGGGEQF
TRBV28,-,ASSFPQEGIEAF
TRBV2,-,ASSEKWGFT
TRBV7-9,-,ASSRGGGREYNEQF
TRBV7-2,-,ASSWSGTGGETQY
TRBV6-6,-,ASSQGGGEAF
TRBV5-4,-,ASSLVLLSRGQGGDNEQF
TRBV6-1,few,ASRETVGHTDTQY
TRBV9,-,ASSARSGRSYNEQF
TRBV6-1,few,ASSEFTGNSPLH
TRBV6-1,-,ASSAGQENSPLH
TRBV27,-,ASGNLQESLAKNSQY
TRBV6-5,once,AGRQGISGVYGYT
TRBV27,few,ASSLDRVMSTEAF
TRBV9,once,ASTRGGGAIRELF
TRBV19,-,ASTNTGGDYGYT
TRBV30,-,AWTGVTNWEETQY
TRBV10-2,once,ASSDRGTLYDEQY
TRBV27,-,ASGPLVSVYNEQF
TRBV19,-,ASKPSGRAEETQY
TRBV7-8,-,ASSSPKDDTSGRGHNEQF
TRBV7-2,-,ASSPRKGLAGGHETQY
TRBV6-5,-,ASRNSGTGKDTQY
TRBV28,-,ASSPPGPGLRVNEQF
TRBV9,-,ASSVGGARSYNEQF
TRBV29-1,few,SVEARGSPDTQY
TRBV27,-,ASSPQVGQANNEQF
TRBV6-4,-,ASSDGGMGPETWILHFYEQY
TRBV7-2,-,ASRPSGSGANVLT
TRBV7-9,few,ASSSRQGSNSPLH
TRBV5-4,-,ASSFGRGADTQY